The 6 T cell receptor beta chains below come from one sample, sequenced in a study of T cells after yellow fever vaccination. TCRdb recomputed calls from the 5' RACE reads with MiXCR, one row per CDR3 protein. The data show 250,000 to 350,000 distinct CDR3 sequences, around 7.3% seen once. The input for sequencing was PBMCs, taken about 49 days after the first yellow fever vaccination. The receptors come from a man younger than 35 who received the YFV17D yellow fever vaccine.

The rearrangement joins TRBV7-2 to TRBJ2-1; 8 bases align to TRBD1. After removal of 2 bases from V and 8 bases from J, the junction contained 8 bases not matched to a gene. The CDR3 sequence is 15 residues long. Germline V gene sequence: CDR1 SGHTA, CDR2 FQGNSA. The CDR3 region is CASSLFLGQGDEQFF. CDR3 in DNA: TGTGCCAGCAGCTTATTTTTAGGACAGGGAGATGAGCAGTTCTTC.

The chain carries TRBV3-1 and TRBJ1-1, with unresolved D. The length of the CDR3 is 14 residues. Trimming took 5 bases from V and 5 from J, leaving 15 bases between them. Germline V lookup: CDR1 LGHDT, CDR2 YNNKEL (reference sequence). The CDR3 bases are TGTGCCAGCAGCGTTGACTACACGGGGACTGAAGCTTTCTTT. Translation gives CASSVDYTGTEAFF.

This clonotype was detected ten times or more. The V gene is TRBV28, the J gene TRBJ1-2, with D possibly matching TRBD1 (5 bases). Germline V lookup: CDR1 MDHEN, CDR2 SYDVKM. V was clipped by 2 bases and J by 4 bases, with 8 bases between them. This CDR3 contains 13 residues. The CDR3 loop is CASSLGRGYGYTF. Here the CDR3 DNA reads TGTGCCAGCAGTTTAGGGAGGGGCTATGGCTACACCTTC.

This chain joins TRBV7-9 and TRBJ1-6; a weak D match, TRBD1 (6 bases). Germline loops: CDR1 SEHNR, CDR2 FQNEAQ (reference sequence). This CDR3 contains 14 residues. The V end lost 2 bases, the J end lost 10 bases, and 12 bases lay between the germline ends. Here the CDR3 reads CASSLFQGPSPLHF. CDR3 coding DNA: TGTGCCAGCAGCTTATTCCAGGGGCCGTCACCCCTCCACTTT.

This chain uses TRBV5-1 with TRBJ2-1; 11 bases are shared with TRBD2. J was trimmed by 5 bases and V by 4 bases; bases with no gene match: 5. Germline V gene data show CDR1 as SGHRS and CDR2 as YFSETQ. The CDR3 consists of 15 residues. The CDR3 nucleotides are TGCGCCAGCAGCCTTAGCGGGGGGGTCCACAATGAGCAGTTCTTC. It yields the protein CASSLSGGVHNEQFF.

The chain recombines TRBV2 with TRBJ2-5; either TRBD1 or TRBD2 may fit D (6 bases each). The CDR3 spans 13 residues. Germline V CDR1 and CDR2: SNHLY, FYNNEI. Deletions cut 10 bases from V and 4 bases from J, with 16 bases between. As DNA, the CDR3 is TGTGCCAACAAGGGGGGAGAGGGAGAGACCCAGTACTTC. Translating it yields CANKGGEGETQYF.